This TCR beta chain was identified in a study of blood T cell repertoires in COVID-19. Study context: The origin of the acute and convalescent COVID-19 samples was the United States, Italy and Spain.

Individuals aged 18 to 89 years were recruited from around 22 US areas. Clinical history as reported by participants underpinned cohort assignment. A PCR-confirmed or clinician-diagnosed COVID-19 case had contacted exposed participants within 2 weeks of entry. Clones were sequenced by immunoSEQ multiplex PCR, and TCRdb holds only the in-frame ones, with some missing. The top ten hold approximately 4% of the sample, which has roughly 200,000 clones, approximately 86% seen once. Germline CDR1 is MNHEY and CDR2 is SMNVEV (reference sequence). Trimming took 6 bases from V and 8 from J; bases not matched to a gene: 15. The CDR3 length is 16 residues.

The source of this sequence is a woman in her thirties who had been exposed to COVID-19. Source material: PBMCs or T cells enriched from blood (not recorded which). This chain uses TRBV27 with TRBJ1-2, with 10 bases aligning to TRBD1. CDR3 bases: TGTGCCAGCAGCCGATGGCTGGGACAGGGGCCCTTGGGCTACACCTTC. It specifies CASSRWLGQGPLGYTF.